This is a list of T cell receptor beta chains from one sample in a study of shared clonotypes between healthy human individuals. Assay used: immunoSEQ multiplex PCR; TCRdb lists only in-frame clones, some missing. Altogether over a million clones are present, around 98.5% being singletons, with the ten largest covering roughly 0.35%. The source material was naive CD4+ T cells sorted from blood. All receptors derive from a man in his thirties or forties in good health. CDR3s include the opening cysteine and the closing phenylalanine or tryptophan. The order of the fields is J gene, V gene, CDR3 protein.

>TRBJ1-4|TRBV27
CASNKNGHSAKLFF
>TRBJ2-2|TRBV7-7
CASSLEISSTGELFF
>TRBJ1-5|TRBV7-9
CASSLGVWERDRNQPQHF
>TRBJ2-4|TRBV5-1
CASSLAKGLAKNIQYF
>TRBJ2-1|TRBV4-1
CASSQTSGIRNEQFF
>TRBJ2-1|TRBV7-9
CASSLGLAASNEQFF
>TRBJ2-7|TRBV5-7
CASSLGYEQYF
>TRBJ2-2|TRBV7-8
CASSLQGTRTGELFF
>TRBJ2-2|TRBV9
CASSVGSSASTGELFF
>TRBJ2-5|TRBV7-7
CASSLGLPGETQYF
>TRBJ2-3|TRBV1
CTSSQESTRRERTDTQYF
>TRBJ2-1|TRBV5-5
CASSWVASYNEQFF
>TRBJ2-1|TRBV19
CASSIPRASGRGAEEQFF
>TRBJ2-6|TRBV5-6
CASGLTEEFSSGANVLTF
>TRBJ2-3|TRBV5-4
CASSLSHRTNTQYF
>TRBJ2-1|TRBV5-4
CASSRADRKVRHEQFF
>TRBJ1-1|TRBV6-1
CASSEFGNTEAFF
>TRBJ1-1|TRBV6-1
CASSGDRVSTEAFF
>TRBJ2-5|TRBV9
CASSVGTSEETQYF
>TRBJ2-7|TRBV6-5
CASSRGGNSYEQYF
>TRBJ1-2|TRBV7-2
CASSLYRGVDYTF
>TRBJ1-2|TRBV9
CASSRQPGQTNYGYTF
>TRBJ2-6|TRBV2
CARNTGVGANVLTF
>TRBJ2-1|TRBV6-5
CASSYSSAEYNEQFF
>TRBJ1-5|TRBV5-1
CASSLEGSNQPQHF
>TRBJ2-2|TRBV27
CASSFPSGGNTGELFF
>TRBJ1-1|TRBV7-2
CASSLTRVMNTEAFF
>TRBJ2-3|TRBV4-3
CASSQGGRTDTQYF
>TRBJ2-7|TRBV5-1
CASRDGKGLTYEQYF
>TRBJ1-2|TRBV6-5
CASSYMINYGYTF
>TRBJ2-7|TRBV13
CASSSRRLAGEQYF
>TRBJ2-2|TRBV5-1
CASSLKGRAGGLPGELFF
>TRBJ2-7|TRBV19
CARPENLEGF
>TRBJ2-1|TRBV18
CASSLTSGRGYNEQFF
>TRBJ2-7|TRBV29-1
CSVVWDEQYF
>TRBJ2-7|TRBV5-1
CASSLTGEQYEQYF